This passage covers 11 T cell receptor beta chains from one sample sequenced in a study of blood T cell repertoires in COVID-19. The assay was immunoSEQ multiplex PCR, and TCRdb's table has in-frame clones only and misses some. Here the sample spans roughly 95,000 clones, approximately 80% being singletons. The sequencing sample was made of peripheral blood. Receptor source: a man aged 55 to 69 with acute or convalescent COVID-19.

V usage is TRBV11-2 and J usage is TRBJ2-1; 11 nucleotides agree with TRBD1. V trimming: 5 bases; J trimming: 0 bases; junction bases outside the gene matches: 6. CDR3 length: 17 residues. Germline V gene data show CDR1 as SGHAT and CDR2 as FQNNGV. CDR3 in DNA: TGTGCCAGCAGCAGCTCCGGGACAGGGGGCTCCTACAATGAGCAGTTCTTC. It codes for CASSSSGTGGSYNEQFF.

This chain connects TRBV6-5 to TRBJ1-1; tentative D call: TRBD1 (5 bases). V lost 8 bases and J lost 5, with 12 bases in between. Germline CDR1 reads MNHEY; CDR2 reads SVGAGI. The CDR3 runs to 12 residues. The CDR3 is CASLWGGTEAFF. CDR3 bases: TGTGCCAGCCTATGGGGGGGGACTGAAGCTTTCTTT.

The gene calls are TRBV30 and TRBJ2-7; D is possibly TRBD1 (7 bases). The CDR3 loop spans 14 amino acids. V lost 2 bases and J lost 3, with 14 bases in between. Per germline, CDR1 GTSNPN and CDR2 SVGIG (reference sequence). The DNA of the CDR3 is TGTGCCTGGAGTCGCAGGGGGGTGGACTACGAGCAGTACTTC. This sequence encodes CAWSRRGVDYEQYF.

V and J are TRBV19 and TRBJ2-1; TRBD1 matches 8 bases. Germline V CDR1 and CDR2: LNHDA, SQIVND (reference sequence). Germline trimming cut 4 bases from V and 2 bases from J; bases unmatched to any gene: 4. The CDR3 runs to 15 residues. CDR3 sequence: CASSRTGGPYNEQFF. CDR3 DNA: TGTGCCAGTAGTAGAACAGGGGGACCCTACAATGAGCAGTTCTTC.

This clone has ten or more counts. This chain links TRBV7-6 with TRBJ1-2; no clear D gene. Germline CDR1 is SGHVS and CDR2 is FNYEAQ. V was cut by 5 bases and J by 4 bases, with 14 bases left in between. This CDR3 has 14 amino acids. The CDR3 bases are TGTGCCAGCAGCCGGACGGAGGCGGTCTATGGCTACACCTTC. This translates into CASSRTEAVYGYTF.

The gene calls are TRBV21-1 and TRBJ2-7; the table's D gene call, TRBD2, was not cross checked with the DNA. TRBV21-1 is tagged as a pseudogene. The CDR3 extends over 10 amino acids. The CDR3 loop reads CASSRYEQYV. For the CDR3, the DNA is TGTGCCAGCAGCCGCTACGAGCAGTACGTC.

The V gene is TRBV19, the J gene TRBJ2-7, with TRBD2 matching over 9 bases. This CDR3 is built from 16 residues. With V trimmed by 5 bases and J by 0 bases, 8 bases remained unmatched. Germline CDR1 LNHDA, CDR2 SQIVND (reference sequence). CDR3 protein: CASSRASGASSYEQYF. CDR3 DNA: TGTGCCAGTAGTCGGGCTAGCGGGGCAAGCTCCTACGAGCAGTACTTC.

The chain carries TRBV7-8 and TRBJ1-1; D is ambiguous. This CDR3 is built from 14 residues. Germline V gene lookup returns CDR1 SGHVS and CDR2 FQNEAQ. Between the trimmed V and J ends, which lost 5 bases and 1 base, there was a span of 11 bases. The DNA of the CDR3 is TGTGCCAGCAGCCCCCGTACAGCGAACACTGAAGCTTTCTTT. This encodes CASSPRTANTEAFF.

Within the sample, this clone is medium-sized. The chain carries TRBV27 and TRBJ2-1; 9 bases match TRBD1. Germline V gene lookup returns CDR1 MNHEY and CDR2 SMNVEV (reference sequence). There are 18 residues in the CDR3. V gave up 5 bases and J gave up 0 bases; unmatched junction bases: 11. CDR3: CASSGGTGQGSSYNEQFF. In nucleotides, the CDR3 is TGTGCCAGCAGTGGGGGGACAGGGCAAGGGAGCTCCTACAATGAGCAGTTCTTC.

V usage is TRBV11-2 and J usage is TRBJ2-5, with D unclear. CDR1 is SGHAT and CDR2 is FQNNGV in the germline V gene. The germline V and J ends were trimmed by 0 bases and 1 base, with 9 bases remaining between them. The CDR3 is 15 residues long. For the CDR3, the DNA is TGTGCCAGCAGCTTAGAGGTAGCAGCCCAAGAGACCCAGTACTTC. It yields the protein CASSLEVAAQETQYF.

The rearrangement joins TRBV24-1 to TRBJ2-5; 8 nucleotides match TRBD1. The CDR3 has 14 residues. Looked up from germline, CDR1 is KGHDR and CDR2 is SFDVKD. Germline trimming cut 9 bases from V and 1 base from J; bases unmatched to any gene: 6. The DNA for the CDR3 is TGTGCCACCGGCGGGACAGGAGCCCAAGAGACCCAGTACTTC. Translated: CATGGTGAQETQYF.